This TCR beta chain was recovered during a study of OX40 agonist ivuxolimab in advanced cancers. Study in general: Treatment of patients was with ivuxolimab, an agonistic anti-OX40 (CD134) antibody.

The ends lost 3 bases at V and 0 bases at J; junction bases unmatched: 2. CDR3 length: 14 amino acids. The germline V gene has CDR1 SGHDT and CDR2 YYEEEE. Study-wide findings and caveats: Among the lowest peripheral clonal expansion occurred in 0.1-3.0 mg/kg partial responders.

Using immunoSEQ multiplex PCR, the repertoire was profiled, and TCRdb retains in-frame clones only, with some absent. This sample has almost 50,000 clones; 81% occur once, and the top ten carry around 6.8%. On this clone itself: Antigen unknown.

Exclusion of a patient followed from autoimmune disease history or systemic immunosuppression. The input for sequencing was CD4+ or CD8+ T cells sorted from blood, taken in a trial of the OX40 agonist ivuxolimab. The J gene is TRBJ1-1, the V gene TRBV5-6, with 7 positions matching TRBD1. This clonotype originated in an adult with an advanced solid tumor such as melanoma, head and neck, liver or kidney cancer. The CDR3 DNA sequence: TGTGCCAGCAGCTGGGGACAGTTGAACACTGAAGCTTTCTTT. It codes for CASSWGQLNTEAFF.